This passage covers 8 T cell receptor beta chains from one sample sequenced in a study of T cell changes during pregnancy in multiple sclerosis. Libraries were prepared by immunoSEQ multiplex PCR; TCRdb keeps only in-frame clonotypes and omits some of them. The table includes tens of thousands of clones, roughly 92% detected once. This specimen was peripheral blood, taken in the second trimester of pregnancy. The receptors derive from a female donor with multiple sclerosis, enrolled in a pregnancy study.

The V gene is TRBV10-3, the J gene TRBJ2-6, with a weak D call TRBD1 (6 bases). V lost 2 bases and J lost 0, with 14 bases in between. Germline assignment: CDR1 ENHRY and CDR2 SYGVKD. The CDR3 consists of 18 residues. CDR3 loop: CAISERAGASSGANVLTF. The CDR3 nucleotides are TGTGCCATCAGTGAGCGTGCAGGGGCCAGCTCTGGGGCCAACGTCCTGACTTTC.

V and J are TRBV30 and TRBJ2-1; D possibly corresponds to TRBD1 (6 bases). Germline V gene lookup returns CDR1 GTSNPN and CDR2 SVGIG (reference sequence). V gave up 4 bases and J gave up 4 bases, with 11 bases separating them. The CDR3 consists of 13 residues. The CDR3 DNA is TGTGCCTGGACGTGGGACAAATACAATGAGCAGTTCTTC. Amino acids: CAWTWDKYNEQFF. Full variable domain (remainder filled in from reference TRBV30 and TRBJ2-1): SQTIHQWPATLVQPVGSPLSLECTVEGTSNPNLYWYRQAAGRGLQLLFYSVGIGQISSEVPQNLSASRPQDRQFILSSKKLLLSDSGFYLCAWTWDKYNEQFFGPGTRLTVL.

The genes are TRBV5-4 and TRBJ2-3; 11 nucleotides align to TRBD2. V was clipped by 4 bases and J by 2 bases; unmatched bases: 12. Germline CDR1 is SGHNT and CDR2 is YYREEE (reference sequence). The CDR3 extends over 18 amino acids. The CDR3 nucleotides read TGTGCCAGCAGCAGGGGACTAGCGGAACCCCCCCCCACAGATACGCAGTATTTT. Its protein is CASSRGLAEPPPTDTQYF.

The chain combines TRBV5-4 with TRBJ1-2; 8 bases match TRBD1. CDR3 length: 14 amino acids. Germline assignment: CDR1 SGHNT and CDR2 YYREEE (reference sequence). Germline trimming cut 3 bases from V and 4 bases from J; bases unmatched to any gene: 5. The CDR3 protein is CASSYGQGGYGYTF. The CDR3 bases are TGTGCCAGCAGCTACGGACAGGGAGGCTATGGCTACACCTTC.

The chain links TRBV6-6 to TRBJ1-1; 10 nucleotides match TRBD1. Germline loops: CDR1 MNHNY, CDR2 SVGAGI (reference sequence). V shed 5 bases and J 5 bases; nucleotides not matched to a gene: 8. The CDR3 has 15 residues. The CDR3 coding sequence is TGTGCCAGCAGTCGCACCCTGGGACAGGGGACTGAAGCTTTCTTT. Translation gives CASSRTLGQGTEAFF.

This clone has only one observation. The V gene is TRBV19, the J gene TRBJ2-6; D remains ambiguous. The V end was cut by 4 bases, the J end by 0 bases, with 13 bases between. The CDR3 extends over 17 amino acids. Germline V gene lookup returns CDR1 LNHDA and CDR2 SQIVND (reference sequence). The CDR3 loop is CASSRSRPHSGANVLTF. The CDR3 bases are TGTGCCAGTAGTAGGAGTAGGCCTCACTCTGGGGCCAACGTCCTGACTTTC.

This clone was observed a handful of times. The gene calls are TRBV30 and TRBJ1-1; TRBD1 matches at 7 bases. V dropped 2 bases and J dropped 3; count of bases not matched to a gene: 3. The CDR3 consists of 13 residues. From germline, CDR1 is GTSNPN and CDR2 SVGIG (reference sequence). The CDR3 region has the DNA TGTGCCTGGAGTACAACAGGGGACACTGAAGCTTTCTTT. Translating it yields CAWSTTGDTEAFF.

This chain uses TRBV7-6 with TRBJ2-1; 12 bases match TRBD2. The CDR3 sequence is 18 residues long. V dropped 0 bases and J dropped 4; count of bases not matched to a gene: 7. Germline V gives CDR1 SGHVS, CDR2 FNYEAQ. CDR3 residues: CASSLAVGLAGGYNEQFF. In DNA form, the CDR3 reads TGTGCCAGCAGCTTAGCGGTCGGGCTAGCGGGAGGGTACAATGAGCAGTTCTTC.